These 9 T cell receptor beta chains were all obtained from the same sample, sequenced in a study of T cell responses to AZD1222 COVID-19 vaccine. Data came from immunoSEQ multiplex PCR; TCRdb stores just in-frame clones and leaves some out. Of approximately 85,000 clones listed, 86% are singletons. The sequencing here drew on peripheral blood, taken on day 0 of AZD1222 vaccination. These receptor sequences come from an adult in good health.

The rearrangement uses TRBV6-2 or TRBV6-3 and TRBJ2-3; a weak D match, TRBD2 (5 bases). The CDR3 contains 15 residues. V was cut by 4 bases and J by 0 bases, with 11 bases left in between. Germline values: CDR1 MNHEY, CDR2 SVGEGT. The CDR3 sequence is CASSSRETSTDTQYF. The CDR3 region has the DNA TGTGCCAGCAGTTCTAGGGAGACTAGCACAGATACGCAGTATTTT.

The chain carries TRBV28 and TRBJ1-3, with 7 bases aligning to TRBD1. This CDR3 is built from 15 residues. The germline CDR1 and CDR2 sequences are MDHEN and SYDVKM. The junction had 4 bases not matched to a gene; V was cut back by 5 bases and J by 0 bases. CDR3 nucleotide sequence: TGTGCCAGCAGTGTACAGGGGACCTCTGGAAACACCATATATTTT. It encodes CASSVQGTSGNTIYF.

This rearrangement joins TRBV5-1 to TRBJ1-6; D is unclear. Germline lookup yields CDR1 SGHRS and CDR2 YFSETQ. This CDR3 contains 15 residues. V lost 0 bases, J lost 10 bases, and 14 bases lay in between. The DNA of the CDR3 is TGCGCCAGCAGCTTGGGTGATTCCGCTCGGTCACCCCTCCACTTT. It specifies CASSLGDSARSPLHF.

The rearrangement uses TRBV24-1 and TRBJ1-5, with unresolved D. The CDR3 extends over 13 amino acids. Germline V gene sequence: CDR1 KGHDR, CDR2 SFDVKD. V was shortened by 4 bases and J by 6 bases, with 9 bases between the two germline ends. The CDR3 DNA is TGTGCCACCAGTGACCGGGAGAGTCAGCCCCAGCATTTT. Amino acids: CATSDRESQPQHF.

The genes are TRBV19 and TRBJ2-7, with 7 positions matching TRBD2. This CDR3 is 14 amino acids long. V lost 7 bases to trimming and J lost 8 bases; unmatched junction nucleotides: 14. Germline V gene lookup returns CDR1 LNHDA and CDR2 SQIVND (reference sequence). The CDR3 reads CASKTGTNGGKQYF. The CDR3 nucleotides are TGTGCCAGTAAAACCGGGACTAATGGGGGAAAGCAGTACTTC.

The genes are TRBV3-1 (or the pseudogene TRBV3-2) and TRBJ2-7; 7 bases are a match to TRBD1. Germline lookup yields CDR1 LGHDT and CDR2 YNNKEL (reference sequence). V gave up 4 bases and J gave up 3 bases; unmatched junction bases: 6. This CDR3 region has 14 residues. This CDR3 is CASSLWDRIYEQYF. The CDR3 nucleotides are TGTGCCAGCAGCCTCTGGGACAGAATCTACGAGCAGTACTTC.

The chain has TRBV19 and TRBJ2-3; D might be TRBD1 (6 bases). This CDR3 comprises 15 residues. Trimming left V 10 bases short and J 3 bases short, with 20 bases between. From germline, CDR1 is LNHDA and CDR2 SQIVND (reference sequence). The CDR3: CATHQGTTKTDTQYF. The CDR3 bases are TGTGCCACTCACCAGGGGACGACAAAAACAGATACGCAGTATTTT.

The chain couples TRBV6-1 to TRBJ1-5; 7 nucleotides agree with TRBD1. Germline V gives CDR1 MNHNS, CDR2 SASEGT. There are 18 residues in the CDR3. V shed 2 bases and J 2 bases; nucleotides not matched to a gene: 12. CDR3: CASSEKGNRGSGNQPQHF. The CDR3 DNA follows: TGTGCCAGCAGTGAAAAGGGAAACAGGGGTAGTGGCAATCAGCCCCAGCATTTT.

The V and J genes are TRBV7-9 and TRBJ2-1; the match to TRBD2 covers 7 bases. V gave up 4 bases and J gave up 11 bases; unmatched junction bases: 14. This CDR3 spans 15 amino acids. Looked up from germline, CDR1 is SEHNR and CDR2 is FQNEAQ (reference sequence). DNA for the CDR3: TGTGCCAGCAGCTCAGAGGTACTAGCGTCACGACAGCAGTTCTTC. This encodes CASSSEVLASRQQFF.